This is a list of T cell receptor beta chains from one sample in a study of radiotherapy plus CTLA-4 blockade in lung cancer. Sequencing used immunoSEQ multiplex PCR; TCRdb keeps in-frame clones, though not all of them. The repertoire holds some 50,000 clones, with around four fifths as singletons. The sample consisted of peripheral blood, taken from a patient treated with radiotherapy plus ipilimumab. These receptor sequences come from a human donor with non-small cell lung cancer who had a partial response to radiotherapy plus ipilimumab. The CDR3 runs from the conserved cysteine through the conserved F or W. Each record gives: clone size, V gene, J gene, D gene, CDR3 protein, CDR3 DNA. A D gene is named only where the DNA matches it firmly. Size values are once, few and many counts, or a class for expanded clones, and some rows have none.

>.|TRBV5-6|TRBJ2-6|.
CASSLEASQGGANVLTF
TGTGCCAGCAGCTTGGAGGCTTCCCAGGGTGGGGCCAACGTCCTGACTTTC
>few|TRBV5-6|TRBJ2-7|TRBD1
CASSFLTGDYEQYF
TGTGCCAGCAGCTTCTTGACAGGGGACTACGAGCAGTACTTC
>.|TRBV15|TRBJ1-1|.
CATSRQTNTEAFF
TGTGCCACCAGCAGACAGACTAACACTGAAGCTTTCTTT
>.|TRBV27|TRBJ1-5|.
CASSSGRGNQPQHF
TGTGCCAGCAGTTCAGGCAGGGGCAATCAGCCCCAGCATTTT
>.|TRBV28|TRBJ2-5|.
CASSLSGVNAQYF
TGTGCCAGCAGTTTATCCGGGGTCAACGCGCAGTACTTC
>.|TRBV6-5|TRBJ2-3|.
CASARAADTDTQYF
TGTGCCAGCGCCAGAGCGGCCGACACAGATACGCAGTATTTT
>.|TRBV7-2|TRBJ1-5|.
CASSPGTLVGQPQHF
TGTGCCAGCAGCCCCGGGACATTAGTAGGTCAGCCCCAGCATTTT
>.|TRBV7-2|TRBJ2-3|TRBD2
CASSLTSGGTDTQYF
TGTGCCAGCAGCTTAACTAGCGGGGGCACAGATACGCAGTATTTT
>.|TRBV19|TRBJ1-2|TRBD1
CASSSLRTGDYGYTF
TGTGCCAGTAGTAGCCTAAGGACAGGGGACTATGGCTACACCTTC
>.|TRBV27|TRBJ1-5|.
CASSLGGARGNQPQHF
TGTGCCAGCAGTTTAGGGGGGGCGCGAGGCAATCAGCCCCAGCATTTT